These 26 T cell receptor beta chains originate from one sample sequenced in a study of identical twins. TCRdb fed the 5' RACE reads into MiXCR, producing one record per CDR3 protein. Among under 450,000 distinct CDR3 sequences listed, 18% were seen once. Sequencing was performed on naive T cells sorted from blood. The source is a man between 50 and 59 years old in good health.

The V call is TRBV30, the J call TRBJ2-3, with a weak D call TRBD2 (6 bases). Germline-derived CDR1 and CDR2 are GTSNPN and SVGIG (reference sequence). Trimming stripped 1 base from V and 0 bases from J, with 8 bases between. This CDR3 is built from 14 residues. CDR3 loop: CAWSDGLSTDTQYF. The DNA of the CDR3 is TGTGCCTGGAGTGACGGACTAAGCACAGATACGCAGTATTTT.

V and J are TRBV7-3 and TRBJ2-1, with D possibly matching TRBD1 (5 bases). This CDR3 region has 18 residues. Looked up from germline, CDR1 is SGHTA and CDR2 is FQGTGA. Between the trimmed V and J ends, which lost 5 bases and 4 bases, there was a span of 24 bases. The CDR3 nucleotides read TGTGCCAGCAGCCAACCCCAAGGGATCCAGGGTATATACAATGAGCAGTTCTTC. It yields the protein CASSQPQGIQGIYNEQFF. The full variable domain, with the rest looked up from reference TRBV7-3 and TRBJ2-1, is GAGVSQTPSNKVTEKGKYVELRCDPISGHTALYWYRQSLGQGPEFLIYFQGTGAADDSGLPNDRFFAVRPEGSVSTLKIQRTERGDSAVYLCASSQPQGIQGIYNEQFFGPGTRLTVL.

The chain has TRBV18 and TRBJ2-3; tentatively, D is TRBD1 (7 bases). This CDR3 has 15 residues. Trimming pared 3 bases from V and 5 bases from J, leaving 15 bases between. CDR1 and CDR2 from the germline V gene are KGHSH and LQKENI. This chain's CDR3 is CASSPIRGVQDTQYF. In DNA, the CDR3 is TGTGCCAGCTCACCTATCAGGGGGGTCCAAGATACGCAGTATTTT. The whole variable domain, remainder taken from reference TRBV18 and TRBJ2-3, is NAGVMQNPRHLVRRRGQEARLRCSPMKGHSHVYWYRQLPEEGLKFMVYLQKENIIDESGMPKERFSAEFPKEGPSILRIQQVVRGDSAAYFCASSPIRGVQDTQYFGPGTRLTVL.

The V gene is TRBV20-1, the J gene TRBJ2-1; the match to TRBD1 covers 9 bases. Per germline, CDR1 DFQATT and CDR2 SNEGSKA (reference sequence). The CDR3 sequence is 16 residues long. V was pared by 0 bases and J by 2 bases, with 5 bases of the junction left unmatched. This chain's CDR3 is CSARDGTGRTYNEQFF. Here the CDR3 DNA reads TGCAGTGCTAGAGATGGGACAGGGCGCACCTACAATGAGCAGTTCTTC.

In its sample, this clonotype was seen a few times. The rearrangement uses TRBV5-1 and TRBJ2-5; TRBD1 matches 9 bases. CDR1 and CDR2 (germline): SGHRS, YFSETQ. The CDR3 is 15 residues long. The ends lost 5 bases at V and 4 bases at J; junction bases unmatched: 9. The CDR3 here is CASRRPGTGIETQYF. Written as DNA, the CDR3 is TGCGCCAGCAGAAGACCCGGGACAGGGATAGAGACCCAGTACTTC.

The chain uses TRBV6-2 or TRBV6-3 and TRBJ2-5; D is perhaps TRBD1 or TRBD2 (6 bases each). Germline V gives CDR1 MNHEY, CDR2 SVGEGT. The CDR3 sequence is 14 residues long. Trimming took 6 bases from V and 4 from J, leaving 15 bases between them. CDR3 in amino acids: CASRNLWGAETQYF. CDR3 DNA sequence: TGTGCCAGCAGGAACCTTTGGGGGGCAGAGACCCAGTACTTC.

This clonotype was seen a few times. The chain combines TRBV12-3 or TRBV12-4 with TRBJ2-2; 11 bases fit TRBD2. The CDR3 consists of 21 residues. J gave up 1 base and V 3 bases, and 16 bases lay outside the gene matches. The CDR3 protein is CASSFAARGVLAGVNTGELFF. The CDR3 coding sequence is TGTGCCAGCAGTTTCGCGGCCCGGGGGGTACTAGCGGGAGTGAACACCGGGGAGCTGTTTTTT.

This clonotype has only a few counts. The chain couples TRBV20-1 to TRBJ2-7; D not resolved. The CDR3 runs to 12 residues. The V end lost 6 bases, the J end lost 2 bases, and 11 bases lay between the germline ends. CDR1 is DFQATT, CDR2 SNEGSKA, per germline (reference sequence). CDR3 coding DNA: TGCAGTGCGGTCGGCGTAACCTACGAGCAGTACTTC. Encoded protein: CSAVGVTYEQYF.

This clonotype occurred many times. The rearrangement uses TRBV15 and TRBJ2-3; 9 nucleotides agree with TRBD2. The CDR3 totals 17 residues. Germline CDR1 LNHNV, CDR2 YYDKDF (reference sequence). V trimming: 3 bases; J trimming: 6 bases; junction bases outside the gene matches: 13. The CDR3 spells CATSRTKPAGGLDTQYF. CDR3 nucleotides: TGTGCCACCAGCAGGACAAAGCCGGCGGGAGGGTTGGATACGCAGTATTTT.

A few counts support this clonotype. This chain uses TRBV7-6 with TRBJ2-1; D is uncertain. The CDR3 runs 16 residues. V lost 1 base, J lost 4 bases, and 14 bases lay in between. The germline CDR1 and CDR2 sequences are SGHVS and FNYEAQ. The CDR3: CASSLDWRQPYNEQFF. The CDR3 region has the DNA TGTGCCAGCAGCTTAGATTGGCGCCAACCTTACAATGAGCAGTTCTTC.

This chain joins TRBV20-1 and TRBJ2-1; 7 bases agree with TRBD2. This CDR3 region has 14 residues. V gave up 1 base and J gave up 5 bases; unmatched junction bases: 5. Germline CDR1 reads DFQATT; CDR2 reads SNEGSKA (reference sequence). CDR3 DNA: TGCAGTGCTAGAGTTGCTAGCGGTAACAATGAGCAGTTCTTC. It translates to CSARVASGNNEQFF.

This clonotype was detected ten times or more. V and J are TRBV27 and TRBJ2-5; TRBD2 might be the D (5 bases). CDR3 length equals 14 residues. CDR1 MNHEY and CDR2 SMNVEV come from the germline V gene (reference sequence). V lost 3 bases to trimming and J lost 4 bases, with 12 bases between them. The CDR3 DNA is TGTGCCAGCAGTTTGGGCGGACGGGGAGAGACCCAGTACTTC. Its protein product is CASSLGGRGETQYF.

This clonotype was seen a handful of times. The chain joins TRBV6-6 to TRBJ2-1, with 9 nucleotides matching TRBD2. Germline loops: CDR1 MNHNY, CDR2 SVGAGI (reference sequence). The V segment lost 7 bases and the J segment 9 bases; nucleotides outside the gene matches: 7. The CDR3 loop spans 13 amino acids. The CDR3 region has the DNA TGTGCCAGCATTAGCGGGAGCCGAGGTGAGCAGTTCTTC. Its protein is CASISGSRGEQFF.

V and J are TRBV29-1 and TRBJ2-3, with unresolved D. Trimming shortened V by 3 bases and J by 2 bases, and 6 bases separated the two germline ends. The V gene's germline CDR1 is SQVTM and CDR2 ANQGSEA. This CDR3 has 12 residues. The CDR3 coding sequence is TGCAGCGTTGACCAGATCACAGATACGCAGTATTTT. Encoded protein: CSVDQITDTQYF.

This clonotype was observed a handful of times. V and J are TRBV9 and TRBJ1-2; perhaps TRBD1 as D (6 bases). This CDR3 is built from 13 residues. The ends were cut back, 0 bases at V and 7 bases at J, with 10 bases in the middle. Looked up from germline, CDR1 is SGDLS and CDR2 is YYNGEE. CDR3 residues: CASSVGGAIGYTF. DNA of the CDR3: TGTGCCAGCAGCGTAGGGGGGGCGATTGGCTACACCTTC. The full variable domain, its missing parts supplied by reference TRBV9 and TRBJ1-2, is DSGVTQTPKHLITATGQRVTLRCSPRSGDLSVYWYQQSLDQGLQFLIQYYNGEERAKGNILERFSAQQFPDLHSELNLSSLELGDSALYFCASSVGGAIGYTFGSGTRLTVV.

This clonotype has a count of ten or more. The chain combines TRBV12-3 or TRBV12-4 with TRBJ2-7, with D uncertain. CDR3 length equals 12 residues. The V end was cut by 3 bases, the J end by 3 bases, with 6 bases between. CDR3 bases: TGTGCCAGCAGTTTTTGGGACTACGAGCAGTACTTC. Amino acids: CASSFWDYEQYF.

V gene TRBV28 combines with J gene TRBJ2-5; D is unclear. The CDR3 is 12 residues long. Trimming removed 6 bases from V and 3 bases from J, with 8 bases in between. Looked up from germline, CDR1 is MDHEN and CDR2 is SYDVKM. The CDR3 spells CASRSNEETQYF. For the CDR3, the DNA is TGTGCCAGCAGATCAAACGAAGAGACCCAGTACTTC. Full variable domain (remainder filled in from reference TRBV28 and TRBJ2-5): DVKVTQSSRYLVKRTGEKVFLECVQDMDHENMFWYRQDPGLGLRLIYFSYDVKMKEKGDIPEGYSVSREKKERFSLILESASTNQTSMYLCASRSNEETQYFGPGTRLLVL.

The genes are TRBV4-3 and TRBJ2-1; 15 positions agree with TRBD2. Unmatched junction bases numbered 3, after V lost 1 base and J lost 8 bases. The CDR3 is 16 residues long. Germline loops: CDR1 LGHNA, CDR2 YSLEER. The CDR3 nucleotides read TGCGCCAGCAGCCAAGTAGGACTAGCGGGAGGGGATGAGCAGTTCTTC. Its protein is CASSQVGLAGGDEQFF.

The gene calls are TRBV11-2 and TRBJ2-2, with 8 nucleotides matching TRBD2. There are 15 residues in the CDR3. The germline gives CDR1 SGHAT, CDR2 FQNNGV. Germline trimming cut 4 bases from V and 4 bases from J; bases unmatched to any gene: 5. The CDR3 nucleotides read TGTGCCAGCAGCTCGCCGGGGGGGACCACCGGGGAGCTGTTTTTT. It yields the protein CASSSPGGTTGELFF.

This clonotype was observed at least ten times. The chain is built from TRBV5-1 and TRBJ2-5; possible D gene TRBD1, 5 bases. V was trimmed by 0 bases and J by 1 base, leaving 10 bases between them. Germline V gene lookup returns CDR1 SGHRS and CDR2 YFSETQ. The CDR3 has 15 residues. Written as DNA, the CDR3 is TGCGCCAGCAGCTTGGATGGCAGGGCCCAAGAGACCCAGTACTTC. Translation gives CASSLDGRAQETQYF.

This clonotype has only a few counts. V and J are TRBV9 and TRBJ2-5; D possibly corresponds to TRBD2 (5 bases). Germline loops: CDR1 SGDLS, CDR2 YYNGEE. The CDR3 extends over 15 amino acids. The V end was cut by 0 bases, the J end by 2 bases, with 11 bases between. The CDR3 here is CASSVADYQQETQYF. The CDR3 DNA sequence: TGTGCCAGCAGCGTAGCTGACTATCAGCAAGAGACCCAGTACTTC.

In nucleotides, the CDR3 is TGTGCCAGCAGCTTAGCCCCGGGCGGGGATGAAGCTTTCTTT. Protein product: CASSLAPGGDEAFF. J is TRBJ1-1 and V is TRBV7-9; D call uncertain. Germline values: CDR1 SEHNR, CDR2 FQNEAQ (reference sequence). Trimming took 0 bases from V and 7 from J, leaving 12 bases between them. The CDR3 extends over 14 amino acids.

V and J are TRBV6-2 or TRBV6-3 and TRBJ1-1; TRBD1 matches at 8 bases. Germline V gene data show CDR1 as MNHEY and CDR2 as SVGEGT. The CDR3 length is 15 residues. V lost 0 bases and J lost 5; bases outside the gene matches: 5. The chain's CDR3 is CASSYSGDRRTEAFF. The CDR3, as DNA: TGTGCCAGCAGTTACTCGGGGGACAGGAGGACTGAAGCTTTCTTT.

This clonotype was seen a handful of times. This chain uses TRBV6-5 with TRBJ1-1; D possibly corresponds to TRBD1 (5 bases). Trimming took 2 bases from V and 7 from J, leaving 11 bases between them. The CDR3 consists of 13 residues. The germline gives CDR1 MNHEY, CDR2 SVGAGI. The CDR3 DNA is TGTGCCAGCAGTTACGGAGGGGTGGGTGAAGCTTTCTTT. This encodes CASSYGGVGEAFF.

The chain recombines TRBV7-2 with TRBJ2-5; TRBD2 matches 7 bases. J gave up 5 bases and V 5 bases, and 11 bases lay outside the gene matches. Looked up from germline, CDR1 is SGHTA and CDR2 is FQGNSA. This CDR3 has 15 amino acids. The CDR3: CASSIQRGSWETQYF. CDR3 DNA: TGTGCCAGCAGCATCCAGCGGGGATCGTGGGAGACCCAGTACTTC.

In its sample, this clonotype was seen many times. The gene calls are TRBV4-3 and TRBJ2-7; 7 nucleotides match TRBD2. The germline gives CDR1 LGHNA, CDR2 YSLEER. With V trimmed by 1 base and J by 2 bases, 8 bases remained unmatched. CDR3 length: 16 residues. The DNA for the CDR3 is TGCGCCAGCAGCCAAGCAGCAGGGACTACGACCTACGAGCAGTACTTC. Protein: CASSQAAGTTTYEQYF.